These T cell receptor beta chains were read from a single sample in a study of control samples from healthy donors and cancer patients. Clones were read by immunoSEQ multiplex PCR, and TCRdb kept only the in-frame ones, dropping some. Of 40,000 to 55,000 clones listed, about nine tenths were seen once; the top ten hold 1.6%. The sequenced sample consisted of PBMCs. The origin of the receptors is a man between 40 and 49 years old with colorectal cancer. Both conserved end residues are part of each CDR3. The D gene is left open where the match is weak. A clone size is listed for some rows: how often the clone was seen (once, few, many), or a class if it is expanded.

TRBJ1-4 . . TRBV6-5 TGTGCCAGCAGTTCCCTACGAGAGACAGAAAAACTGTTTTTT CASSSLRETEKLFF
TRBJ2-3 . . TRBV9 TGTGCCAGCAGCCCGGGGGCTCTCGAGACAGATACGCAGTATTTT CASSPGALETDTQYF
TRBJ2-3 . . TRBV28 TGTGCCAGCAGTCTAGATACGCAGTATTTT CASSLDTQYF
TRBJ1-5 once TRBD1 TRBV5-6 TGTGCCAGCAGCTTAACCGGGACAGGGGGCGTTCAGCCCCAGCATTTT CASSLTGTGGVQPQHF
TRBJ1-5 . TRBD1 TRBV12-5 TGTGCTAGTGGTTTGGCTGGGCAGGGGGCTTATCAGCCCCAGCATTTT CASGLAGQGAYQPQHF
TRBJ2-5 . . TRBV7-8 TGTGCCAGCAGCTTAAGAAGTGACCGAGGAGAGACCCAGTACTTC CASSLRSDRGETQYF
TRBJ2-7 . . TRBV5-1 TGCGCCAGCAGCTTGGATAACTGGCGAACCTACGAGCAGTACTTC CASSLDNWRTYEQYF
TRBJ2-2 . . TRBV4-1 TGCGCCAGCAGCCAACTACAGACATACACCGGGGAGCTGTTTTTT CASSQLQTYTGELFF
TRBJ1-1 . . TRBV21-1 TGTGCCAGCCGGACGGGTATGTACACTGAAGCTTTCTTT CASRTGMYTEAFF
TRBJ2-1 . . TRBV7-9 TGTGCCAGCAGCCCCCTGGCACGAGCCCGTGAGCAGTTCTTC CASSPLARAREQFF
TRBJ1-3 once . TRBV19 TGTGCCAGTAGTATCTCGCCAGTCAACTCTGGAAACACCATATATTTT CASSISPVNSGNTIYF
TRBJ1-2 . . TRBV28 TGTGCCAGCGCTACAGGGAACTATGGCTACACCTTC CASATGNYGYTF
TRBJ1-1 once . TRBV7-2 TGTGCCAGCAGCTTCGTCAGGGGAGGAACTGAAGCTTTCTTT CASSFVRGGTEAFF
TRBJ1-1 . . TRBV18 TGTGCCAGCTCACCATCAAGGGGGAACACTGAAGCTTTCTTT CASSPSRGNTEAFF
TRBJ1-5 . . TRBV4-1 TGCGCCAGCAGCCCTCGAACAGTATATAGCAATCAGCCCCAGCATTTT CASSPRTVYSNQPQHF
TRBJ2-1 . . TRBV14 TGTGCCAGCAGCCCTTATAGGGGTTACTACAATGAGCAGTTCTTC CASSPYRGYYNEQFF
TRBJ1-5 . TRBD1 TRBV6-6 TGTGCCAGCAGGTCAGGGGGCCTGCCCCAGCATTTT CASRSGGLPQHF
TRBJ2-1 . TRBD2 TRBV9 TGTGCCAGCAGCGATACCCGGGGTAGCGGGACCTACAATGAGCAGTTCTTC CASSDTRGSGTYNEQFF
TRBJ1-3 . . TRBV7-9 TGTGCCAGCACCCAGGGGGGAAACACCATATATTTT CASTQGGNTIYF
TRBJ1-2 . . TRBV6-5 TGTGCCAGCAGTTATCAATCGGCTTCTCACTATGGCTACACCTTC CASSYQSASHYGYTF
TRBJ2-7 . . TRBV27 TGTGCCAGCAGTTCTCTCTCCGGGGACTACGAGCAGTACTTC CASSSLSGDYEQYF
TRBJ1-5 . . TRBV18 TGTGCCAGCTCTCCGTCCGGACAGTATAGCAATCAGCCCCAGCATTTT CASSPSGQYSNQPQHF
TRBJ2-7 . TRBD2 TRBV10-3 TGTGCCATCAGTGGCGGACTAGCGGGAGGCTCCTACGAGCAGTACTTC CAISGGLAGGSYEQYF
TRBJ1-2 . . TRBV30 TGTGCCTGGAGTGTAAAAAGGGGGAACTATGGCTACACCTTC CAWSVKRGNYGYTF
TRBJ2-3 . TRBD1 TRBV9 TGTGCCAGCAGCGATCCGGGACAGGGGAGCACAGATACGCAGTATTTT CASSDPGQGSTDTQYF
TRBJ1-1 . . TRBV9 TGTGCCAGCAGCTACTCTGAAGGGACTGAAGCTTTCTTT CASSYSEGTEAFF
TRBJ2-1 . . TRBV4-1 TGCGCCAGCAGCCAAGACCCTTCAATCCGGTCGTACAATGAGCAGTTCTTC CASSQDPSIRSYNEQFF
TRBJ2-1 once TRBD2 TRBV28 TGTGCCAGCAGTTTACTGGGGACTAGCGGGAGCTATGAGCAGTTCTTC CASSLLGTSGSYEQFF
TRBJ2-5 . TRBD2 TRBV12-5 TGTGCTAGTGGTTTGGTACGAGGACTAGGCGACTTC CASGLVRGLGDF
TRBJ1-1 . TRBD1 TRBV6-5 TGTGCCAGCAGTTACTCGACAGGGTTAACTGAAGCTTTCTTT CASSYSTGLTEAFF
TRBJ1-1 . . TRBV6-5 TGTGCCAGCAAAAAAGGAGAGGAGAACACTGAAGCTTTCTTT CASKKGEENTEAFF
TRBJ2-3 once . TRBV5-1 TGCGCCAGCAGTCCCCTTAGCACAGATACGCAGTATTTT CASSPLSTDTQYF
TRBJ1-4 . . TRBV28 TGTGCCAGCAGTTACCCCCAGCGGGCAACTAATGAAAAACTGTTTTTT CASSYPQRATNEKLFF
TRBJ1-1 few . TRBV5-1 TGCGCCAGCAGCTTGGACACTGAAGCTTTCTTT CASSLDTEAFF
TRBJ2-7 medium-sized . TRBV19 TGTGCCAGTAGGGGCAGGGGCGACTACGAGCAGTACTTC CASRGRGDYEQYF
TRBJ2-7 . TRBD2 TRBV4-1 TGCGCCAGCAGCCAAGGCGGGGGGCTCTACGAGCAGTACTTC CASSQGGGLYEQYF
TRBJ1-2 . . TRBV12-3/TRBV12-4 TGTGCCAGCAGTGGGACCTGGCGTGGCTACACCTTC CASSGTWRGYTF
TRBJ1-1 . . TRBV11-3 TGTGCCAGCAGCCTCCCACCCAGTACTGAAGCTTTCTTT CASSLPPSTEAFF
TRBJ1-4 . . TRBV11-2 TGTGCCAGCCGAATGGGAAACAGTAATGAAAAACTGTTTTTT CASRMGNSNEKLFF